This TCR beta chain was recovered during a study of T cell responses to AZD1222 COVID-19 vaccine. Points from the study as a whole: Clonal diversity may have been underestimated, and the donors were mostly white British, with more females than males. A rise in Spike-specific TCR breadth and depth followed two AZD1222 doses. Repertoires were sampled only after the peak T cell response.

This table comes from immunoSEQ multiplex PCR, and its TCRdb copy is limited to in-frame clones, with some not included. The table includes roughly 160,000 clones, 92% detected once. To note about this clone: Its specificity is not known.

This sample comprised peripheral blood, obtained on day 0 of MenACWY control vaccination. This sequence was found in an adult in good health.

CDR3: CASKELAGYNEQFF. CDR3 sequence (DNA): TGTGCCAGCAAAGAACTAGCGGGGTACAATGAGCAGTTCTTC. The chain recombines TRBV27 with TRBJ2-1; 10 bases are a match to TRBD2. This CDR3 is 14 amino acids long. Germline assignment: CDR1 MNHEY and CDR2 SMNVEV (reference sequence). The V segment lost 7 bases and the J segment 4 bases; nucleotides outside the gene matches: 4.